This T cell receptor (beta chain) was profiled in a study of regulatory T cells in long-lasting Graves disease. Time point here: newly diagnosed GD, antithyroid drugs for less than 3 months. Generation of the TCR library employed RNA extracted from PBMCs. Construction of the TCR beta libraries employed iRepertoire HTBI primers in conjunction with Arm-PCR of CDR3 regions. TCRdb recomputed calls from the multiplex PCR reads with MiXCR, one row per CDR3 protein. This table holds about 440,000 distinct CDR3 sequences, about a sixth found once. The CDR3 spans 13 residues. The germline CDR1 and CDR2 sequences are SGHAT and FQDESV (reference sequence). To note about this clonotype: This sequence is one base from a far larger clone and is likely a read error.

The same specimen was also included in a second study, on T cells in Graves' hyperthyroidism and ophthalmopathy.

This specimen consisted of peripheral blood mononuclear cells (PBMCs), obtained at new diagnosis, from a patient treated with antithyroid drugs. The chain has TRBV11-1 and TRBJ2-5, with D maybe TRBD2 (5 bases). The TCR was taken from a woman aged 25 to 39 with Graves disease. The CDR3 nucleotides read TGTGCCAGCAGCTTAGACCGAGGGAACGAGCAGTGCTTC. This encodes CASSLDRGNEQCF.